Below, 32 T cell receptor beta chains from the same sample are listed, as sequenced in a study of CD8+ T cells in alopecia areata. The treatment is: oral pan-JAK inhibitor, 5-10 mg twice daily. Reverse transcribed after extraction, RNA yielded cDNA as the sequencing template. Sequenced by immunoSEQ multiplex PCR; TCRdb stores in-frame clones only, minus some. The sample records about 40,000 clones, approximately 92% being singletons. Sequences were derived from CD8+ T cells sorted from blood, sampled at week 24, from a patient treated with tofacitinib. These receptors came from a human donor with alopecia areata.

The chain combines TRBV5-6 with TRBJ2-5, with TRBD2 matching 9 bases. CDR1 and CDR2 (germline): SGHDT, YYEEEE. The CDR3 is made up of 17 amino acids. V was clipped by 1 base and J by 6 bases; unmatched bases: 13. The CDR3 DNA sequence: TGTGCCAGCAGCTTGTGGCCTAGCGGGGCTATCGGGAAGACCCAGTACTTC. Translated: CASSLWPSGAIGKTQYF.

This clone was counted once. V usage is TRBV29-1 and J usage is TRBJ2-1; D uncertain. Germline CDR1 is SQVTM and CDR2 is ANQGSEA. V was clipped by 6 bases and J by 3 bases, with 6 bases between them. CDR3 size: 11 residues. The CDR3 region is CSVDGYNEQFF. The DNA for the CDR3 is TGCAGCGTGGACGGCTACAATGAGCAGTTCTTC.

J is TRBJ2-1 and V is TRBV7-2; D unresolved. CDR3 size: 13 residues. The germline V gene encodes CDR1 SGHTA and CDR2 FQGNSA. Trimming took off 4 bases at V and 2 bases at J, with 6 bases between the two ends. CDR3 DNA sequence: TGTGCCAGCAGCTCACCGCCCTACAATGAGCAGTTCTTC. Translating gives CASSSPPYNEQFF.

This rearrangement joins TRBV7-9 to TRBJ2-1, with TRBD1 matching 9 bases. Germline values: CDR1 SEHNR, CDR2 FQNEAQ (reference sequence). V dropped 5 bases and J dropped 6; count of bases not matched to a gene: 11. CDR3 length: 16 amino acids. In DNA, the CDR3 is TGTGCCAGCAGCAAACAGGGGGCCCTGGGTGGCAATGAGCAGTTCTTC. This sequence encodes CASSKQGALGGNEQFF.

The chain joins TRBV19 to TRBJ2-7, with D perhaps matching TRBD1 or TRBD2 (6 bases each). Trimming shortened V by 5 bases and J by 0 bases, and 17 bases separated the two germline ends. Germline CDR1 reads LNHDA; CDR2 reads SQIVND (reference sequence). This CDR3 region has 16 residues. The CDR3 DNA follows: TGTGCCAGTAGTTACATAGGGGGGACCGCCTCCTACGAGCAGTACTTC. Its translation: CASSYIGGTASYEQYF.

The rearrangement links TRBV6-1 to TRBJ2-2; D uncertain. Germline V CDR1 and CDR2: MNHNS, SASEGT. V shed 0 bases and J shed 1 base, with 3 bases lying between them. The CDR3 sequence is 14 residues long. CDR3 coding DNA: TGTGCCAGCAGTGAAGCTCGGAACACCGGGGAGCTGTTTTTT. This encodes CASSEARNTGELFF.

This sequence joins TRBV10-3 and TRBJ2-2; D is uncertain. The CDR3 sequence is 15 residues long. The V end was cut by 0 bases, the J end by 4 bases, with 9 bases between. CDR1 and CDR2 (germline): ENHRY, SYGVKD. The DNA for the CDR3 is TGTGCCATCAGTGAGTCCCCCCCGGGCACCGGGGAGCTGTTTTTT. Translation gives CAISESPPGTGELFF.

The chain couples TRBV7-9 to TRBJ1-3, with 8 bases fitting TRBD1. After removal of 4 bases from V and 2 bases from J, the junction contained 4 bases not matched to a gene. The germline gives CDR1 SEHNR, CDR2 FQNEAQ (reference sequence). The CDR3 consists of 15 residues. The CDR3 DNA follows: TGTGCCAGCAGCTCAAAACAGGGGGCTGGAAACACCATATATTTT. Translated, it gives CASSSKQGAGNTIYF.

The chain couples TRBV7-9 to TRBJ2-1, with TRBD1 identical over 8 bases. Germline lookup yields CDR1 SEHNR and CDR2 FQNEAQ (reference sequence). The CDR3 loop spans 17 amino acids. J lost 2 bases, V lost 1 base, and 7 bases had no gene match. The CDR3 sequence is CASSLDLGQEPYNEQFF. The CDR3 DNA follows: TGTGCCAGCAGCTTAGATCTGGGACAGGAACCCTACAATGAGCAGTTCTTC. The entire variable domain, with the rest obtained from reference TRBV7-9 and TRBJ2-1, is as follows: DTGVSQNPRHKITKRGQNVTFRCDPISEHNRLYWYRQTLGQGPEFLTYFQNEAQLEKSRLLSDRFSAERPKGSFSTLEIQRTEQGDSAMYLCASSLDLGQEPYNEQFFGPGTRLTVL.

The rearrangement uses TRBV6-1 and TRBJ2-2, with 8 nucleotides matching TRBD2. This CDR3 has 16 residues. Germline V CDR1 and CDR2: MNHNS, SASEGT. V lost 1 base, J lost 6 bases, and 7 bases stayed unmatched. The chain's CDR3 is CASSEGVAGTSGELFF. CDR3 nucleotide sequence: TGTGCCAGCAGTGAAGGGGTAGCGGGGACTTCCGGGGAGCTGTTTTTT.

The genes are TRBV6-6 and TRBJ2-1, with TRBD2 matching 8 bases. The junction had 2 bases not matched to a gene; V was cut back by 2 bases and J by 2 bases. Germline CDR1 reads MNHNY; CDR2 reads SVGAGI (reference sequence). The CDR3 is made up of 15 amino acids. For the CDR3, the DNA is TGTGCCAGCAGTTACCGGGGGGGGCCCTACAATGAGCAGTTCTTC. This sequence encodes CASSYRGGPYNEQFF.

The chain combines TRBV29-1 with TRBJ2-1, with D perhaps assigned TRBD1 or TRBD2 (5 bases each). Trimming removed 7 bases from V and 7 bases from J, with 17 bases in between. The CDR3 sequence is 13 residues long. Germline-derived CDR1 and CDR2 are SQVTM and ANQGSEA. The CDR3 bases are TGCAGCGGGCAAGTCCGGGGCGAGAATGAGCAGTTCTTC. Protein sequence: CSGQVRGENEQFF.

The rearrangement uses TRBV27 and TRBJ2-1, with D uncertain. CDR1 is MNHEY, CDR2 SMNVEV, per germline (reference sequence). This CDR3 is built from 10 residues. Trimming cost V 8 bases and J 7 bases, with 6 bases left between them. As DNA, the CDR3 is TGTGCCAGCGTGGGAAATGAGCAGTTCTTC. It encodes CASVGNEQFF.

This rearrangement joins TRBV21-1 to TRBJ2-7; TRBD2, as called in the table, went unchecked against the DNA. TRBV21-1 is labeled a pseudogene. The CDR3 spans 15 residues. CDR3 sequence: CASKSKPEKDYEQYF. CDR3 bases: TGTGCCAGCAAGTCCAAGCCGGAGAAAGACTACGAGCAGTACTTC.

The rearrangement joins TRBV6-1 to TRBJ2-2; D not certain. Looked up from germline, CDR1 is MNHNS and CDR2 is SASEGT. Trimming took off 6 bases at V and 3 bases at J, with 8 bases between the two ends. The CDR3 has 13 amino acids. The CDR3 bases are TGTGCCAGCAGGACCGAAGACACCGGGGAGCTGTTTTTT. Encoded protein: CASRTEDTGELFF.

The rearrangement joins TRBV27 to TRBJ2-7; 7 bases agree with TRBD1. Germline V gene data show CDR1 as MNHEY and CDR2 as SMNVEV (reference sequence). Trimming at V came to 6 bases and at J to 2 bases, leaving 7 bases not matched to a gene. The CDR3 contains 14 residues. CDR3 in amino acids: CASRVDRVTYEQYF. The CDR3 bases are TGTGCCAGCAGGGTCGACAGGGTTACCTACGAGCAGTACTTC.

This clone was observed a single time. The chain couples TRBV29-1 to TRBJ2-1; 11 nucleotides align to TRBD2. The germline gives CDR1 SQVTM, CDR2 ANQGSEA. The CDR3 consists of 14 residues. V lost 8 bases and J lost 8; bases outside the gene matches: 11. The CDR3 here is CSIVTSGGGDEQFF. The CDR3 DNA reads TGCAGCATAGTAACTAGCGGGGGAGGTGATGAGCAGTTCTTC.

A word on this clone: This CDR3 is also generated by other DNA sequences in the sample. CDR3 residues: CASSILLYNEQFF. CDR3 nucleotides: TGTGCCAGTAGTATTCTCCTCTACAATGAGCAGTTCTTC. The chain recombines TRBV19 with TRBJ2-1; D gene uncertain. Germline V gene sequence: CDR1 LNHDA, CDR2 SQIVND (reference sequence). This CDR3 is 13 amino acids long. V dropped 3 bases and J dropped 3 bases, with 6 bases sitting between them.

The chain has TRBV19 and TRBJ2-3; D gene ambiguous. There are 16 residues in the CDR3. The V end lost 2 bases, the J end lost 1 base, and 13 bases lay between the germline ends. Germline V lookup: CDR1 LNHDA, CDR2 SQIVND (reference sequence). The CDR3 spells CASSISTHIGTDTQYF. In nucleotides, the CDR3 is TGTGCCAGTAGTATAAGCACACATATCGGCACAGATACGCAGTATTTT.

The chain has TRBV19 and TRBJ2-3; D gene uncertain. The CDR3 loop spans 17 amino acids. CDR1 LNHDA and CDR2 SQIVND come from the germline V gene (reference sequence). Trimming took 4 bases from V and 0 from J, leaving 17 bases between them. The CDR3 nucleotides are TGTGCCAGTAGTAACCGACTCCTGACACGTAGCACAGATACGCAGTATTTT. Protein product: CASSNRLLTRSTDTQYF. Combining the CDR3 with reference TRBV19 and TRBJ2-3 gives the whole variable domain DGGITQSPKYLFRKEGQNVTLSCEQNLNHDAMYWYRQDPGQGLRLIYYSQIVNDFQKGDIAEGYSVSREKKESFPLTVTSAQKNPTAFYLCASSNRLLTRSTDTQYFGPGTRLTVL.

The chain carries TRBV6-5 and TRBJ2-3; 9 bases fit TRBD2. J was trimmed by 1 base and V by 8 bases; bases with no gene match: 4. This CDR3 is 14 amino acids long. The germline CDR1 and CDR2 sequences are MNHEY and SVGAGI. CDR3 amino acids: CASSLAGGTDTQYF. The CDR3, as DNA: TGTGCCAGCTCTTTAGCGGGGGGCACAGATACGCAGTATTTT.

This clone was seen more than once but under ten times. The V gene is TRBV6-1, the J gene TRBJ2-1; D might be TRBD2 (6 bases). Trimming took 2 bases from V and 0 from J, leaving 8 bases between them. The length of the CDR3 is 15 residues. The germline CDR1 and CDR2 sequences are MNHNS and SASEGT. The CDR3 DNA sequence: TGTGCCAGCAGTGAACAGGAGGGCTCCTACAATGAGCAGTTCTTC. It translates to CASSEQEGSYNEQFF.

V is TRBV4-3 and J is TRBJ1-6, with D unresolved. V was trimmed by 0 bases and J by 10 bases, leaving 7 bases between them. From germline, CDR1 is LGHNA and CDR2 YSLEER. This CDR3 contains 13 residues. For the CDR3, the DNA is TGCGCCAGCAGCCAAGAGGCGGACTCACCCCTCCACTTT. Translation: CASSQEADSPLHF.

This chain uses TRBV4-1 with TRBJ2-1, with unresolved D. Trimming took off 2 bases at V and 8 bases at J, with 10 bases between the two ends. The CDR3 is made up of 13 amino acids. Germline lookup yields CDR1 MGHRA and CDR2 YSYEKL. This CDR3 is CASSQSIADEQFF. CDR3 nucleotides: TGCGCCAGCAGCCAAAGTATAGCAGATGAGCAGTTCTTC.

V usage is TRBV19 and J usage is TRBJ2-3; D remains unclear. V was pared by 2 bases and J by 0 bases, with 15 bases between. The CDR3 extends over 17 amino acids. Germline-derived CDR1 and CDR2 are LNHDA and SQIVND (reference sequence). The CDR3 sequence is CASSIYGPATSTDTQYF. The CDR3 bases are TGTGCCAGTAGTATATATGGTCCAGCAACTAGCACAGATACGCAGTATTTT.

The rearrangement uses TRBV28 and TRBJ2-7; D is tentatively TRBD1 or TRBD2 (5 bases each). Germline CDR1 is MDHEN and CDR2 is SYDVKM. V was pared by 1 base and J by 3 bases, with 13 bases between. The CDR3 extends over 15 amino acids. CDR3 protein: CASSLSGGPGYEQYF. The DNA of the CDR3 is TGTGCCAGCAGTTTATCTGGGGGTCCGGGCTACGAGCAGTACTTC. Filled out from reference TRBV28 and TRBJ2-7, the complete variable domain reads DVKVTQSSRYLVKRTGEKVFLECVQDMDHENMFWYRQDPGLGLRLIYFSYDVKMKEKGDIPEGYSVSREKKERFSLILESASTNQTSMYLCASSLSGGPGYEQYFGPGTRLTVT.

The chain is built from TRBV19 and TRBJ1-5; D not certain. Germline CDR1 is LNHDA and CDR2 is SQIVND (reference sequence). This CDR3 is 14 amino acids long. Trimming stripped 3 bases from V and 0 bases from J, with 6 bases between. The CDR3 region has the DNA TGTGCCAGTAGTATTAACCCTAGCAATCAGCCCCAGCATTTT. Translated, it gives CASSINPSNQPQHF.

This rearrangement joins TRBV27 to TRBJ2-3; the D call may be TRBD1 or TRBD2 (5 bases each). The length of the CDR3 is 13 residues. Trimming took 10 bases from V and 2 from J, leaving 13 bases between them. Germline V gene lookup returns CDR1 MNHEY and CDR2 SMNVEV (reference sequence). CDR3 amino acids: CATSGGATDTQYF. The CDR3 region has the DNA TGTGCCACCTCTGGGGGAGCCACAGATACGCAGTATTTT.

The chain couples TRBV30 to TRBJ2-2; tentative D call: TRBD2 (6 bases). V lost 4 bases and J lost 3, with 12 bases in between. CDR1 is GTSNPN and CDR2 is SVGIG in the germline V gene (reference sequence). The CDR3 extends over 14 amino acids. The CDR3 DNA follows: TGTGCCTGGAAGGGCAGGGAGGACACCGGGGAGCTGTTTTTT. Encoded protein: CAWKGREDTGELFF.

In the case of this clone: The final CDR3 position lacks the conserved phenylalanine or tryptophan, pointing to a likely read error. V gene TRBV29-1 combines with J gene TRBJ2-2; TRBD2 matches 7 bases. J gave up 5 bases and V 5 bases, and 8 bases lay outside the gene matches. The CDR3 covers 14 residues. Per the germline V gene, CDR1 is SQVTM and CDR2 is ANQGSEA. CDR3 protein: CSVPRSGATGELFV. DNA for the CDR3: TGCAGCGTTCCCAGGAGCGGGGCAACCGGGGAGCTGTTTGTT.

The rearrangement links TRBV4-1 to TRBJ2-7; tentatively, D is TRBD1 (6 bases). With 4 bases removed from V and 1 base from J, the gap between germline ends came to 11 bases. Germline CDR1 and CDR2: MGHRA and YSYEKL. The CDR3 has 14 amino acids. The chain's CDR3 is CASSLSTGSYEQYF. In DNA, the CDR3 is TGCGCCAGCAGCCTCTCGACAGGATCCTACGAGCAGTACTTC.

The chain links TRBV28 to TRBJ2-7; D unresolved. Germline assignment: CDR1 MDHEN and CDR2 SYDVKM. V gave up 1 base and J gave up 2 bases, with 9 bases separating them. The CDR3 spans 14 residues. For the CDR3, the DNA is TGTGCCAGCAGTTTATCAGGATCCCCCTACGAGCAGTACTTC. Amino acids: CASSLSGSPYEQYF.